A single sample is the source of the 27 T cell receptor beta chains below, sequenced in a study of patients and donors after allogeneic stem cell transplantation. Each CDR3 protein gets one entry after TCRdb re-called the RT-PCR reads with MiXCR. This sample has 800,000 to 1,000,000 distinct CDR3 sequences, with under 20% found just once. The sample taken for sequencing was blood, either unsorted or a sorted T cell fraction (not recorded which). All receptors come from a human donor who was either an allogeneic HSCT recipient or a stem cell or donor lymphocyte infusion donor (not recorded which). It is not recorded whose cells these are; they may come from a transplant donor.

V usage is TRBV7-2 and J usage is TRBJ1-6; 7 nucleotides line up with TRBD1. Germline CDR1 reads SGHTA; CDR2 reads FQGNSA. The CDR3 length is 14 residues. V dropped 5 bases and J dropped 7; count of bases not matched to a gene: 5. For the CDR3, the DNA is TGTGCCAGCAGCAACCGGGACAGCAATTCACCCCTCCACTTT. It translates to CASSNRDSNSPLHF.

The chain employs TRBV5-1 and TRBJ2-7; D possibly corresponds to TRBD1 (6 bases). The germline V gene encodes CDR1 SGHRS and CDR2 YFSETQ. The CDR3 consists of 14 residues. Trimming took 2 bases from V and 6 from J, leaving 15 bases between them. The CDR3 sequence is CASSFDTGMGEQYF. CDR3 in DNA: TGCGCCAGCAGCTTCGATACAGGGATGGGCGAGCAGTACTTC.

This clonotype has ten or more counts. V usage is TRBV7-9 and J usage is TRBJ1-1; D is perhaps TRBD1 (5 bases). The CDR3 contains 14 residues. V dropped 2 bases and J dropped 0 bases, with 7 bases sitting between them. Per germline, CDR1 SEHNR and CDR2 FQNEAQ (reference sequence). The CDR3 DNA reads TGTGCCAGCAGCTTACAGGGTATGAACACTGAAGCTTTCTTT. It encodes CASSLQGMNTEAFF.

The chain has TRBV4-1 and TRBJ2-7, with D possibly matching TRBD2 (5 bases). Germline values: CDR1 MGHRA, CDR2 YSYEKL. The CDR3 length is 14 residues. Deletions cut 0 bases from V and 13 bases from J, with 19 bases between. The CDR3 DNA follows: TGCGCCAGCAGCCAAGATTCCCGGGGTCCAGGTGGATACTTC. As protein: CASSQDSRGPGGYF.

There are a few counts of this clonotype. The rearrangement links TRBV2 to TRBJ1-1, with D perhaps TRBD1 (5 bases). This CDR3 contains 15 residues. Per the germline V gene, CDR1 is SNHLY and CDR2 is FYNNEI. The V end was cut by 0 bases, the J end by 6 bases, with 14 bases between. CDR3: CASSEAPGGRAEAFF. The CDR3 nucleotides read TGTGCCAGCAGTGAAGCGCCCGGGGGAAGAGCTGAAGCTTTCTTT.

The V gene is TRBV2, the J gene TRBJ1-3; unclear D gene. Trimming removed 8 bases from V and 0 bases from J, with 29 bases in between. The CDR3 sequence is 20 residues long. From germline, CDR1 is SNHLY and CDR2 FYNNEI. CDR3 DNA: TGTGCCAGCCAAACGCACTCGGCCCGGACTTTTTCCTTCTCTGGAAACACCATATATTTT. Residues: CASQTHSARTFSFSGNTIYF.

The chain is built from TRBV20-1 and TRBJ1-5; tentative D call: TRBD1 (5 bases). Germline CDR1 is DFQATT and CDR2 is SNEGSKA (reference sequence). The CDR3 sequence is 15 residues long. Trimming stripped 6 bases from V and 0 bases from J, with 15 bases between. CDR3 protein: CSARDGLYSNQPQHF. CDR3 in DNA: TGCAGTGCCCGGGACGGATTATATAGCAATCAGCCCCAGCATTTT.

In its sample, this clonotype was seen a few times. The chain recombines TRBV6-4 with TRBJ2-2, with 12 bases fitting TRBD2. V gave up 6 bases and J gave up 3 bases; unmatched junction bases: 2. This CDR3 has 15 amino acids. Germline CDR1 reads MRHNA; CDR2 reads SNTAGT. DNA for the CDR3: TGTGCCAGCAGGAGACTAGCGGGAGACACCGGGGAGCTGTTTTTT. The encoded protein is CASRRLAGDTGELFF.

This clonotype was detected only a few times. The genes are TRBV12-3 or TRBV12-4 and TRBJ1-2, with TRBD1 identical over 8 bases. Germline trimming cut 3 bases from V and 8 bases from J; bases unmatched to any gene: 5. CDR3 length: 13 amino acids. Here the CDR3 DNA reads TGTGCCAGCAGTTTGACAGGGGCTAGGGGCTACACCTTC. Translated: CASSLTGARGYTF.

The J gene is TRBJ1-3, the V gene TRBV27; 12 bases are shared with TRBD1. Germline V gives CDR1 MNHEY, CDR2 SMNVEV (reference sequence). The CDR3 totals 15 residues. The V and J ends lost 6 bases and 4 bases, in that order; junction bases with no gene match: 4. CDR3 residues: CASSRDRGRGNTIYF. CDR3 DNA: TGTGCCAGCAGCCGGGACAGGGGGCGAGGAAACACCATATATTTT.

The chain recombines TRBV5-1 with TRBJ2-7; 7 bases map to TRBD1. V lost 0 bases and J lost 1; bases outside the gene matches: 4. The CDR3 runs 15 residues. From germline, CDR1 is SGHRS and CDR2 YFSETQ. CDR3 loop: CASSLGTGKSYEQYF. The CDR3 coding sequence is TGCGCCAGCAGCTTGGGGACAGGCAAATCCTACGAGCAGTACTTC.

This clonotype has a handful of counts. This chain links TRBV5-1 with TRBJ1-6; D is ambiguous. V shed 1 base and J shed 4 bases, with 9 bases lying between them. Germline V lookup: CDR1 SGHRS, CDR2 YFSETQ. CDR3 length: 15 amino acids. The CDR3 spells CASSLSGNYNSPLHF. CDR3 nucleotides: TGCGCCAGCAGCTTGTCGGGGAATTATAATTCACCCCTCCACTTT.

J is TRBJ1-6 and V is TRBV27, with 7 bases lining up with TRBD1. The CDR3 spans 19 residues. Germline values: CDR1 MNHEY, CDR2 SMNVEV (reference sequence). Losses at the gene ends were 0 bases for V and 6 bases for J; bases not matched to a gene: 14. CDR3 nucleotide sequence: TGTGCCAGCAGTTTATCACTCAACAGGGGTCTTTTTGGTAATTCACCCCTCCACTTT. Its translation: CASSLSLNRGLFGNSPLHF.

This chain connects TRBV7-2 to TRBJ1-2, with a possible D match to TRBD1 (5 bases). Germline-derived CDR1 and CDR2 are SGHTA and FQGNSA. The length of the CDR3 is 15 residues. The V end was cut by 1 base, the J end by 5 bases, with 14 bases between. The CDR3 is CASSLGQTERYGYTF. The CDR3 DNA reads as TGTGCCAGCAGCTTAGGGCAGACAGAACGATATGGCTACACCTTC.

Many counts were recorded for this clonotype. This chain joins TRBV24-1 and TRBJ2-2; D is perhaps TRBD1 (5 bases). Trimming took off 3 bases at V and 5 bases at J, with 18 bases between the two ends. Germline values: CDR1 KGHDR, CDR2 SFDVKD. This CDR3 region has 17 residues. CDR3 sequence: CATSDPRAGALTGELFF. CDR3 coding DNA: TGTGCCACCAGTGATCCTCGAGCTGGGGCGCTGACCGGGGAGCTGTTTTTT.

This clonotype occurred a few times. The gene calls are TRBV5-7 and TRBJ1-2; D gene ambiguous. TRBV5-7 is given ORF status, its function remaining uncertain. V lost 2 bases to trimming and J lost 0 bases, with 8 bases between them. The CDR3 covers 14 residues. The chain's CDR3 is CASSFWITNYGYTF. CDR3 coding DNA: TGTGCCAGCAGCTTCTGGATAACTAACTATGGCTACACCTTC.

The genes are TRBV5-6 and TRBJ1-5; D perhaps matches TRBD1 (6 bases). This CDR3 has 17 residues. Germline lookup yields CDR1 SGHDT and CDR2 YYEEEE. Deletions cut 0 bases from V and 4 bases from J, with 17 bases between. CDR3 amino acids: CASSLGGAGYGNQPQHF. The DNA for the CDR3 is TGTGCCAGCAGCTTGGGGGGGGCAGGGTACGGGAATCAGCCCCAGCATTTT.

This clonotype was detected only a few times. The chain couples TRBV20-1 to TRBJ1-4; TRBD1 agrees at 12 bases. Per germline, CDR1 DFQATT and CDR2 SNEGSKA (reference sequence). This CDR3 is 16 amino acids long. Losses at the gene ends were 3 bases for V and 7 bases for J; bases not matched to a gene: 9. Written as DNA, the CDR3 is TGCAGTGCTAGTAATTCCGGGACAGGGGGCGGTGAAAAACTGTTTTTT. Translating gives CSASNSGTGGGEKLFF.

The CDR3 DNA reads as TGTGCCAGCAGTTACTCTGGCAGGGGGCGGCAAGAGACCCAGTACTTC. As protein: CASSYSGRGRQETQYF. The chain combines TRBV6-2 or TRBV6-3 with TRBJ2-5; TRBD1 matches at 8 bases. This CDR3 has 16 residues. Trimming at V came to 0 bases and at J to 2 bases, leaving 5 bases not matched to a gene. CDR1 and CDR2 from the germline V gene are MNHEY and SVGEGT.

There are a few counts of this clonotype. V and J are TRBV7-3 and TRBJ2-3, with TRBD2 identical over 8 bases. The germline V gene encodes CDR1 SGHTA and CDR2 FQGTGA. The CDR3 totals 15 residues. The ends lost 5 bases at V and 11 bases at J; junction bases unmatched: 15. CDR3 in DNA: TGTGCCAGCAGCCCCAGAGCGGGGGAGCCGTGGGGGCAGTATTTT. Protein product: CASSPRAGEPWGQYF.

The chain carries TRBV12-3 or TRBV12-4 and TRBJ1-1, with TRBD1 as a possible D gene (5 bases). Trimming cost V 6 bases and J 4 bases, with 18 bases left between them. The CDR3 sequence is 15 residues long. The CDR3 is CASSPRGGGFTEAFF. The CDR3 DNA reads TGTGCCAGCAGCCCTCGGGGCGGAGGCTTCACTGAAGCTTTCTTT.

This sequence joins TRBV7-2 and TRBJ2-7; maybe TRBD1 (5 bases). The CDR3 is 14 residues long. The V and J ends lost 5 bases and 5 bases respectively, with 16 bases between them. Germline V gene data show CDR1 as SGHTA and CDR2 as FQGNSA. CDR3 loop: CASSPVPADNEQYF. In nucleotides, the CDR3 is TGTGCCAGCAGCCCCGTTCCGGCGGACAACGAGCAGTACTTC.

This clonotype was detected a few times. The chain has TRBV18 and TRBJ1-2; D is uncertain. Looked up from germline, CDR1 is KGHSH and CDR2 is LQKENI. V was cut by 6 bases and J by 4 bases, with 15 bases left in between. This CDR3 spans 14 amino acids. Here the CDR3 reads CASSSTADTYGYTF. CDR3 nucleotide sequence: TGTGCCAGCTCTTCCACCGCAGACACCTATGGCTACACCTTC.

The chain links TRBV10-3 to TRBJ2-1, with 11 bases fitting TRBD2. This CDR3 has 16 amino acids. The germline V gene has CDR1 ENHRY and CDR2 SYGVKD. The junction had 2 bases not matched to a gene; V was cut back by 4 bases and J by 0 bases. CDR3 nucleotide sequence: TGTGCCATCAGTGTTACTAGCGGGAGCTCCTACAATGAGCAGTTCTTC. Its protein is CAISVTSGSSYNEQFF.

The V gene is TRBV7-6, the J gene TRBJ1-5; the D gene is possibly TRBD1 (5 bases). This CDR3 has 13 amino acids. V shed 5 bases and J shed 4 bases, with 9 bases lying between them. Germline CDR1 SGHVS, CDR2 FNYEAQ. Written as DNA, the CDR3 is TGTGCCAGCAGCCTTGGACATAATCAGCCCCAGCATTTT. It specifies CASSLGHNQPQHF.

This clonotype was detected ten times or more. The chain carries TRBV6-1 and TRBJ2-2; D may be TRBD1 (5 bases). V gave up 7 bases and J gave up 4 bases, with 16 bases separating them. CDR1 and CDR2 (germline): MNHNS, SASEGT. The CDR3 extends over 15 amino acids. Here the CDR3 DNA reads TGTGCCAGCATTCGACAGCCACCAACCACCGGGGAGCTGTTTTTT. Translating it yields CASIRQPPTTGELFF.

This clonotype has ten or more counts. The chain links TRBV12-3 or TRBV12-4 to TRBJ2-2; 9 nucleotides line up with TRBD1. Trimming cost V 4 bases and J 6 bases; bases outside gene matches: 6. The CDR3 consists of 15 residues. CDR3 amino acids: CASSSRTGVPGELFF. The CDR3 region has the DNA TGTGCCAGCAGTTCCCGGACAGGGGTTCCCGGGGAGCTGTTTTTT.